This T cell receptor (beta chain) appears in the sequencing data of a study of cytotoxic CD8 clonotypes in ibrutinib-treated CLL. Study in general: IGHV unmutated about 17; relapsed/refractory 11; treatment-naive about 15. By median around 70 months, about 12 had progressed and around 15 stayed remitted; responses had been 2 complete and about 24 partial.

The ends were cut back, 4 bases at V and 5 bases at J, with 12 bases in the middle. The CDR3 has 14 amino acids. Germline lookup yields CDR1 SGHRS and CDR2 YFSETQ. In the case of this clone: The target antigen is unknown.

Here immunoSEQ multiplex PCR was the method, and the copy in TCRdb shows in-frame clones only, minus some. The sample lists about 200,000 clones; 65% to 80% were seen once. Whole-study results and caveats: Measured clonality at baseline was greater than in age-matched healthy donors and tracked with circulating CD8+ T-cell counts.

Frozen-stored PBMCs produced 1.5 to 2.5 micrograms of genomic DNA for TCR beta libraries. Sequenced material: PBMCs, taken after 12 months of ibrutinib treatment. V gene TRBV5-1 combines with J gene TRBJ2-2; a possible D gene is TRBD2 (5 bases). This TCR came from a human donor with chronic lymphocytic leukemia. The CDR3 sequence is CASSSRTGTGELFF. Here the CDR3 DNA reads TGCGCCAGCAGCAGCCGGACGGGGACCGGGGAGCTGTTTTTT.